Described below is a single T cell receptor (beta chain) sequence and its context. Its antigen is unknown. Per the germline V gene, CDR1 is MNHNS and CDR2 is SASEGT. The length of the CDR3 is 15 residues. Trimming took 7 bases from V and 0 from J, leaving 13 bases between them. This record belongs to a study of chemoradiotherapy in HPV16-positive cancers. Across the study: Candidate HPV-specific T-cell clones and common TCR motifs came from functional assays in two HPV16-positive patients. Findings and limits, study-wide: Candidate HPV-specific clones and E7-related TCR motifs grew in tumor during treatment. Better recurrence-free survival went with HPV-responsive T-cell expansion in HPV16-positive patients. HPV-specific T cells were functionally defined from only a couple of HPV16-positive patients.

Sequencing used immunoSEQ multiplex PCR; TCRdb keeps in-frame clones, though not all of them. The data hold more than 10,000 clones, with approximately 75% observed a single time. Sampling was carried out from a patient who underwent chemoradiotherapy. The rearrangement uses TRBV6-1 and TRBJ1-5, with D possibly being TRBD1 (5 bases). The sequence came from a human donor with HPV-associated anogenital cancer. CDR3 in amino acids: CASNSQGNSNQPQHF. The CDR3 region has the DNA TGTGCCAGCAATTCCCAGGGTAATAGCAATCAGCCCCAGCATTTT.